The 20 T cell receptor beta chains in this list originate from one sample, sequenced in a study of blood T cell repertoires in COVID-19. Clones were read by immunoSEQ multiplex PCR, and TCRdb kept only the in-frame ones, dropping some. The sample includes over 80,000 clones, 90% to 95% of them seen just once. The sequencing sample was made of peripheral blood. These receptors came from a human donor with active COVID-19. The donor label of this sample is uncertain.

V gene TRBV7-2 combines with J gene TRBJ2-2; maybe TRBD2 (5 bases). Trimming pared 5 bases from V and 1 base from J, leaving 11 bases between. Germline V gene sequence: CDR1 SGHTA, CDR2 FQGNSA. This CDR3 spans 15 amino acids. The CDR3 sequence is CASSREAGNTGELFF. The CDR3 region has the DNA TGTGCCAGCAGCCGCGAGGCGGGGAACACCGGGGAGCTGTTTTTT.

The rearrangement links TRBV5-1 to TRBJ1-1, with 7 bases fitting TRBD1. The V gene end was trimmed by 3 bases and the J gene end by 5 bases; junction bases not matched to a gene: 7. CDR1 and CDR2 from the germline V gene are SGHRS and YFSETQ. The CDR3 loop spans 14 amino acids. The CDR3, as DNA: TGCGCCAGCAGCTGGACAGGCACAGAAACTGAAGCTTTCTTT. This translates into CASSWTGTETEAFF.

This clone was picked up one time. The chain is built from TRBV7-9 and TRBJ2-7, with D tentatively TRBD2 (6 bases). Germline CDR1 reads SEHNR; CDR2 reads FQNEAQ (reference sequence). This CDR3 region has 16 residues. V lost 2 bases, J lost 5 bases, and 19 bases lay in between. The CDR3 nucleotides are TGTGCCAGCAGCTTAAACGGGGGAGACGATGGCCACGAGCAGTACTTC. Protein product: CASSLNGGDDGHEQYF.

The J gene is TRBJ2-3, the V gene TRBV28; 9 nucleotides agree with TRBD2. Germline V gene sequence: CDR1 MDHEN, CDR2 SYDVKM. The trim removed 6 bases at V and 5 bases at J, leaving 9 bases unmatched. The length of the CDR3 is 15 residues. In DNA, the CDR3 is TGTGCCAGCAGCAAACCGCTAGCGGGGAAAGATACGCAGTATTTT. Translating gives CASSKPLAGKDTQYF. Supplemented by reference TRBV28 and TRBJ2-3, the full variable domain reads DVKVTQSSRYLVKRTGEKVFLECVQDMDHENMFWYRQDPGLGLRLIYFSYDVKMKEKGDIPEGYSVSREKKERFSLILESASTNQTSMYLCASSKPLAGKDTQYFGPGTRLTVL.

The V and J genes are TRBV10-1 and TRBJ2-2, with TRBD1 identical over 7 bases. Germline V gene data show CDR1 as WNHNN and CDR2 as SYGVQD (reference sequence). V gave up 4 bases and J gave up 6 bases; unmatched junction bases: 8. CDR3 length: 15 residues. The CDR3 DNA is TGCGCCAGCAGTGTGCAGAGGGGGCGAGCCGGGGAGCTGTTTTTT. This gives the protein CASSVQRGRAGELFF.

The chain employs TRBV5-1 and TRBJ2-1; weak D call: TRBD2 (5 bases). CDR1 and CDR2 from the germline V gene are SGHRS and YFSETQ. V shed 4 bases and J shed 0 bases, with 17 bases lying between them. The CDR3 sequence is 17 residues long. The CDR3 DNA reads TGCGCCAGCAGCAGTCTCCAGCGGCGAAGCTCCTACAATGAGCAGTTCTTC. Its protein product is CASSSLQRRSSYNEQFF. The full variable domain, in which reference TRBV5-1 and TRBJ2-1 provide the parts outside the CDR3, is KAGVTQTPRYLIKTRGQQVTLSCSPISGHRSVSWYQQTPGQGLQFLFEYFSETQRNKGNFPGRFSGRQFSNSRSEMNVSTLELGDSALYLCASSSLQRRSSYNEQFFGPGTRLTVL.

The V call is TRBV7-2, the J call TRBJ2-3; D remains ambiguous. The CDR3 covers 13 residues. Trimming took off 5 bases at V and 2 bases at J, with 8 bases between the two ends. Per germline, CDR1 SGHTA and CDR2 FQGNSA. This CDR3 is CASSPRNTDTQYF. The CDR3 DNA follows: TGTGCCAGCAGCCCGCGGAACACAGATACGCAGTATTTT.

The chain is built from TRBV4-2 and TRBJ2-7, with 8 positions matching TRBD2. Germline assignment: CDR1 LGHNA and CDR2 YNFKEQ. CDR3 size: 16 residues. V was pared by 1 base and J by 1 base, with 6 bases of the junction left unmatched. The CDR3 loop is CASSQVSGTSSYEQYF. The CDR3, as DNA: TGTGCCAGCAGCCAAGTTTCCGGGACTAGTTCCTACGAGCAGTACTTC.

CDR3 amino acids: CASREGAASDTQYF. CDR3 sequence (DNA): TGTGCCAGCAGGGAGGGGGCAGCATCAGATACGCAGTATTTT. The chain uses TRBV25-1 and TRBJ2-3, with a tentative D call TRBD1 (7 bases). V was trimmed by 6 bases and J by 4 bases, leaving 14 bases between them. Germline V gives CDR1 MGHDK, CDR2 SYGVNS. The CDR3 is 14 residues long.

The genes are TRBV5-1 and TRBJ2-2; TRBD2 agrees at 15 bases. Germline assignment: CDR1 SGHRS and CDR2 YFSETQ. The ends lost 2 bases at V and 4 bases at J; junction bases unmatched: 3. This CDR3 has 17 amino acids. CDR3 sequence reads: CASSFGLAGGITGELFF. DNA for the CDR3: TGCGCCAGCAGCTTTGGACTAGCGGGGGGGATCACCGGGGAGCTGTTTTTT.

The rearrangement links TRBV18 to TRBJ2-7; maybe TRBD2 (7 bases). Germline V CDR1 and CDR2: KGHSH, LQKENI. V lost 3 bases to trimming and J lost 7 bases, with 10 bases between them. The length of the CDR3 is 12 residues. In nucleotides, the CDR3 is TGTGCCAGCTCACCGGGGGGGACAGAGCAGTACTTC. It translates to CASSPGGTEQYF. Supplemented by reference TRBV18 and TRBJ2-7, the full variable domain reads NAGVMQNPRHLVRRRGQEARLRCSPMKGHSHVYWYRQLPEEGLKFMVYLQKENIIDESGMPKERFSAEFPKEGPSILRIQQVVRGDSAAYFCASSPGGTEQYFGPGTRLTVT.

The genes are TRBV9 and TRBJ2-1; 8 nucleotides align to TRBD2. With 4 bases clipped from V and 0 bases from J, the junction kept 12 bases outside the gene matches. CDR1 and CDR2 from the germline V gene are SGDLS and YYNGEE. This CDR3 is 18 amino acids long. The CDR3 here is CASSPNPIAGPSYNEQFF. DNA of the CDR3: TGTGCCAGCAGCCCAAACCCCATAGCGGGGCCCTCCTACAATGAGCAGTTCTTC. Full variable domain (remainder filled in from reference TRBV9 and TRBJ2-1): DSGVTQTPKHLITATGQRVTLRCSPRSGDLSVYWYQQSLDQGLQFLIQYYNGEERAKGNILERFSAQQFPDLHSELNLSSLELGDSALYFCASSPNPIAGPSYNEQFFGPGTRLTVL.

V usage is TRBV19 and J usage is TRBJ1-1, with D maybe TRBD1 (5 bases). The CDR3 loop spans 13 amino acids. V was cut by 4 bases and J by 1 base, with 7 bases left in between. Looked up from germline, CDR1 is LNHDA and CDR2 is SQIVND (reference sequence). This chain's CDR3 is CASSTTGNTEAFF. In nucleotides, the CDR3 is TGTGCCAGTAGTACCACAGGGAACACTGAAGCTTTCTTT. Drawing the rest from reference TRBV19 and TRBJ1-1, the complete variable domain is DGGITQSPKYLFRKEGQNVTLSCEQNLNHDAMYWYRQDPGQGLRLIYYSQIVNDFQKGDIAEGYSVSREKKESFPLTVTSAQKNPTAFYLCASSTTGNTEAFFGQGTRLTVV.

The chain has TRBV25-1 and TRBJ2-5; possible D gene TRBD1, 6 bases. CDR1 and CDR2 (germline): MGHDK, SYGVNS. Between the trimmed V and J ends, which lost 4 bases and 3 bases, there was a span of 9 bases. The CDR3 has 13 amino acids. CDR3 protein: CASSVPGEETQYF. CDR3 bases: TGTGCCAGCAGTGTTCCAGGGGAAGAGACCCAGTACTTC.

V and J are TRBV4-3 and TRBJ2-1; possibly TRBD1 for D (5 bases). Trimming shortened V by 1 base and J by 2 bases, and 12 bases separated the two germline ends. Germline CDR1 reads LGHNA; CDR2 reads YSLEER. The length of the CDR3 is 16 residues. Here the CDR3 DNA reads TGCGCCAGCAGCCAAGCTCAGACAGAGGCCTACAATGAGCAGTTCTTC. This encodes CASSQAQTEAYNEQFF.

The chain joins TRBV6-5 to TRBJ1-1; D uncertain. CDR1 and CDR2 (germline): MNHEY, SVGAGI. Trimming left V 4 bases short and J 3 bases short, with 3 bases between. The length of the CDR3 is 11 residues. In DNA form, the CDR3 reads TGTGCCAGCAGTTCGTACACTGAAGCTTTCTTT. Residues: CASSSYTEAFF.

The gene calls are TRBV28 and TRBJ2-7; a possible D gene is TRBD1 (6 bases). Trimming took off 3 bases at V and 7 bases at J, with 13 bases between the two ends. Germline CDR1 is MDHEN and CDR2 is SYDVKM. The CDR3 spans 13 residues. As DNA, the CDR3 is TGTGCCAGCAGTTTGGCTACAGGGTCTGAGCAGTACTTC. It codes for CASSLATGSEQYF.

The chain uses TRBV6-4 and TRBJ2-2; maybe TRBD1 (5 bases). With 2 bases removed from V and 4 bases from J, the gap between germline ends came to 5 bases. The CDR3 contains 13 residues. Germline V gene sequence: CDR1 MRHNA, CDR2 SNTAGT. The CDR3 region is CASSDDSTGELFF. The CDR3 coding sequence is TGTGCCAGCAGTGACGACAGCACCGGGGAGCTGTTTTTT.

The chain is built from TRBV10-1 and TRBJ2-7, with D maybe TRBD1 (6 bases). CDR3 size: 15 residues. Per germline, CDR1 WNHNN and CDR2 SYGVQD (reference sequence). The ends were cut back, 1 base at V and 4 bases at J, with 14 bases in the middle. The DNA for the CDR3 is TGCGCCAGCAGTGAGTTGACAGGATGGTTATACGAGCAGTACTTC. Translating gives CASSELTGWLYEQYF.

This sequence joins TRBV12-3 or TRBV12-4 and TRBJ1-1; D is ambiguous. The CDR3 has 13 amino acids. Trimming took off 6 bases at V and 3 bases at J, with 11 bases between the two ends. CDR3 sequence: CASSPRGDTEAFF. The CDR3 DNA is TGTGCCAGCAGCCCCCGGGGTGACACTGAAGCTTTCTTT.